Below are 30 T cell receptor beta chains sequenced from a single sample in a study of regulatory T cells in long-lasting Graves disease. With iRepertoire HTBI primers and Arm-PCR of CDR3 regions, TCR beta libraries were built. Via MiXCR, TCRdb re-called the multiplex PCR reads, giving one row per CDR3 protein. The sample gives hundreds of thousands of distinct CDR3 sequences, 16% of which show up once; 18% is in the top ten. Time point given: newly diagnosed GD, antithyroid drugs for less than 3 months. Extracted RNA from PBMCs served as the source of the TCR library. This sample also appeared in a second study, on T cells in Graves' hyperthyroidism and ophthalmopathy.

The starting material was peripheral blood mononuclear cells (PBMCs), obtained at new diagnosis, from a patient treated with antithyroid drugs. All receptors come from a woman younger than 45 with Graves disease.

The chain carries TRBV4-1 and TRBJ2-7; tentative D call: TRBD2 (6 bases). This CDR3 comprises 16 residues. Germline CDR1 is MGHRA and CDR2 is YSYEKL. The V and J ends lost 2 bases and 3 bases respectively, with 17 bases between them. The CDR3: CASSQSQGLGYYEQYF. The CDR3 region has the DNA TGCGCCAGCAGCCAAAGTCAGGGACTGGGATACTACGAGCAGTACTTC.

This clonotype showed up just a few times. The chain recombines TRBV6-1 with TRBJ2-7; no firm D call. Trimming stripped 5 bases from V and 0 bases from J, with 8 bases between. The CDR3 has 13 residues. Germline-derived CDR1 and CDR2 are MNHNS and SASEGT. CDR3 residues: CASSPSGSYEQYF. The CDR3 coding sequence is TGTGCCAGCAGTCCGTCGGGCTCCTACGAGCAGTACTTC.

This clonotype was seen ten or more times. The V call is TRBV28, the J call TRBJ1-2; no reliable D call. With 6 bases removed from V and 8 bases from J, the gap between germline ends came to 16 bases. CDR3 length equals 13 residues. The germline CDR1 and CDR2 sequences are MDHEN and SYDVKM. The CDR3 reads CASSLGGVDGYTF. CDR3 DNA: TGTGCCAGCAGCCTAGGTGGGGTCGACGGCTACACCTTC.

This clonotype was seen at least ten times. The chain carries TRBV20-1 and TRBJ1-2; D perhaps matches TRBD1 (5 bases). Per the germline V gene, CDR1 is DFQATT and CDR2 is SNEGSKA (reference sequence). CDR3 size: 16 residues. CDR3 amino acids: CSSPSGTETVLHGYTF. The CDR3 region has the DNA TGCAGCAGCCCATCCGGGACGGAGACCGTTCTCCATGGCTACACCTTC.

This clonotype has just one count. J is TRBJ1-6 and V is TRBV30; TRBD1 matches 12 bases. Germline trimming cut 3 bases from V and 10 bases from J; bases unmatched to any gene: 10. Germline V gene lookup returns CDR1 GTSNPN and CDR2 SVGIG (reference sequence). CDR3 length: 16 residues. The CDR3 DNA follows: TGTGCCTGGAGCCCAGACCCCGGGACAGGGGGCTCACCCCTCCACTTT. Translation: CAWSPDPGTGGSPLHF.

The table lists this clonotype with a few counts. The chain links TRBV28 to TRBJ2-1; maybe TRBD1 (5 bases). The V end was cut by 3 bases, the J end by 7 bases, with 19 bases between. The CDR3 extends over 16 amino acids. Per the germline V gene, CDR1 is MDHEN and CDR2 is SYDVKM. The CDR3 DNA follows: TGTGCCAGCAGTTTTCTCCAGGGTTTAGGGATGAATGAGCAGTTCTTC. Translation: CASSFLQGLGMNEQFF.

V and J are TRBV6-1 and TRBJ1-2; no reliable D call. The CDR3 covers 18 residues. Germline-derived CDR1 and CDR2 are MNHNS and SASEGT. V dropped 8 bases and J dropped 3 bases, with 28 bases sitting between them. The CDR3 sequence is CASGIREGYKGKDYGYTF. The CDR3 DNA reads TGTGCCAGCGGGATACGAGAGGGTTACAAGGGAAAGGACTATGGCTACACCTTC.

This clonotype was counted at least ten times. The chain recombines TRBV28 with TRBJ2-6; maybe TRBD2 (5 bases). The CDR3 consists of 16 residues. Trimming pared 6 bases from V and 0 bases from J, leaving 12 bases between. Germline V gene sequence: CDR1 MDHEN, CDR2 SYDVKM. The CDR3 DNA sequence: TGTGCCAGCAGCGAGATCGAGGGCTCTGGGGCCAACGTCCTGACTTTC. This codes for CASSEIEGSGANVLTF.

Of note for this clonotype: This may stem from a read error, because a much larger clone lies one nucleotide away. The rearrangement links TRBV11-2 to TRBJ2-5; TRBD2 is a possible D gene (6 bases). V lost 10 bases and J 11 bases, leaving 23 bases between the germline ends. The CDR3 has 13 amino acids. Germline values: CDR1 SGHAT, CDR2 FQNNGV. The CDR3 here is CATKDYHHNEQYF. The CDR3 bases are TGTGCCACCAAGGACTACCATCACAATGAGCAGTACTTC.

This clonotype came up many times. The V call is TRBV11-3, the J call TRBJ2-3; 7 nucleotides agree with TRBD1. V shed 5 bases, J shed 0 bases, and the junction held 5 bases outside the gene matches. CDR1 and CDR2 (germline): SGHNT, YENEEA. The CDR3 has 15 amino acids. The CDR3 here is CASSPRDSSTDTQYF. The CDR3 coding sequence is TGTGCCAGCAGCCCTCGGGACAGCAGCACAGATACGCAGTATTTT.

In its sample, this clonotype was seen many times. The rearrangement joins TRBV2 to TRBJ2-7; D may be TRBD1 (6 bases). This CDR3 has 14 amino acids. CDR1 is SNHLY and CDR2 is FYNNEI in the germline V gene. Trimming shortened V by 4 bases and J by 5 bases, and 15 bases separated the two germline ends. The CDR3 coding sequence is TGTGCCAGCAGTGTTCTGGGGACAATCAACGAGCAGTACTTC. Protein: CASSVLGTINEQYF.

This clonotype was found a few times. This sequence joins TRBV5-1 and TRBJ2-1; 10 nucleotides match TRBD1. The CDR3 length is 16 residues. Trimming at V came to 0 bases and at J to 8 bases, leaving 8 bases not matched to a gene. Looked up from germline, CDR1 is SGHRS and CDR2 is YFSETQ. CDR3 coding DNA: TGCGCCAGCAGCTTGGCTCCGGGACAGGGGTGGGATGAGCAGTTCTTC. This translates into CASSLAPGQGWDEQFF.

V is TRBV7-3 and J is TRBJ2-1; TRBD2 matches 16 bases. Germline V gene lookup returns CDR1 SGHTA and CDR2 FQGTGA. The CDR3 consists of 17 residues. V was clipped by 5 bases and J by 7 bases; unmatched bases: 8. Here the CDR3 reads CASSARGLAGGPNEQFF. CDR3 bases: TGTGCCAGCAGCGCACGGGGACTAGCGGGAGGGCCGAATGAGCAGTTCTTC.

This clonotype was found many times. This rearrangement joins TRBV7-9 to TRBJ2-5; D is ambiguous. CDR3 length equals 16 residues. Germline V gives CDR1 SEHNR, CDR2 FQNEAQ (reference sequence). The V end was cut by 1 base, the J end by 0 bases, with 12 bases between. CDR3 loop: CASSLDKNVYQETQYF. The CDR3, as DNA: TGTGCCAGCAGCTTAGATAAGAATGTGTACCAAGAGACCCAGTACTTC.

Here the CDR3 DNA reads TGTGCCAGCTCACCACTGGGACAGCCCCCTCGGTCTGGGGGTCAGTACTTC. Encoded protein: CASSPLGQPPRSGGQYF. This rearrangement joins TRBV18 to TRBJ2-4, with 7 bases fitting TRBD1. Germline-derived CDR1 and CDR2 are KGHSH and LQKENI. Trimming cost V 1 base and J 12 bases; bases outside gene matches: 18. The CDR3 is 17 amino acids. Full variable domain (outside the CDR3, taken from reference TRBV18 and TRBJ2-4): NAGVMQNPRHLVRRRGQEARLRCSPMKGHSHVYWYRQLPEEGLKFMVYLQKENIIDESGMPKERFSAEFPKEGPSILRIQQVVRGDSAAYFCASSPLGQPPRSGGQYFGAGTRLSVL.

This clonotype was detected many times. The chain is built from TRBV20-1 and TRBJ1-5; tentatively, D is TRBD1 (5 bases). V gave up 4 bases and J gave up 4 bases, with 23 bases separating them. Germline assignment: CDR1 DFQATT and CDR2 SNEGSKA (reference sequence). CDR3 length equals 17 residues. CDR3: CSATGSAAGTINQPQHF. The CDR3 DNA reads TGCAGTGCTACCGGCTCCGCGGCGGGGACGATAAATCAGCCCCAGCATTTT.

The chain combines TRBV7-4 with TRBJ1-3, with D perhaps TRBD1 (5 bases). The V end was cut by 6 bases, the J end by 1 base, with 16 bases between. The V gene's germline CDR1 is SGHVT and CDR2 SQSDAQ. This CDR3 has 16 amino acids. The CDR3 DNA is TGTGCCAGCAGGGGGGTCACGACAGTTTCTGGAAACACCATATATTTT. Translating it yields CASRGVTTVSGNTIYF.

Concerning this clonotype itself: This may come from a read error, since a much larger clone is one base off. It is likely a read error, because the conserved phenylalanine at the end of the CDR3 is missing. This chain uses TRBV6-2 or TRBV6-3 with TRBJ2-1; D uncertain. Germline V gene data show CDR1 as MNHEY and CDR2 as SVGEGT. The CDR3 is 14 residues long. The V gene lost 5 bases and the J gene lost 0 bases, with 8 bases spanning the gap. The CDR3 sequence: CASSEISSYNEQFY. CDR3 DNA: TGTGCCAGCAGTGAAATCAGCTCCTACAATGAGCAGTTCTAC.

V is TRBV9 and J is TRBJ2-3, with a possible D match to TRBD2 (7 bases). Germline values: CDR1 SGDLS, CDR2 YYNGEE. Trimming stripped 1 base from V and 1 base from J, with 13 bases between. The CDR3 totals 16 residues. The CDR3: CASSVSGGAGTDTQYF. In DNA form, the CDR3 reads TGTGCCAGCAGCGTATCGGGGGGCGCTGGCACAGATACGCAGTATTTT. Supplemented by reference TRBV9 and TRBJ2-3, the full variable domain reads DSGVTQTPKHLITATGQRVTLRCSPRSGDLSVYWYQQSLDQGLQFLIQYYNGEERAKGNILERFSAQQFPDLHSELNLSSLELGDSALYFCASSVSGGAGTDTQYFGPGTRLTVL.

This clonotype was found many times. This chain links TRBV24-1 with TRBJ2-5, with a weak D call TRBD2 (6 bases). Trimming took off 5 bases at V and 11 bases at J, with 14 bases between the two ends. This CDR3 is built from 12 residues. Germline V gene sequence: CDR1 KGHDR, CDR2 SFDVKD. CDR3 bases: TGTGCCACCAGTGGGGCCTCGGGAGCTCAGTACTTC. Protein sequence: CATSGASGAQYF.

The gene calls are TRBV28 and TRBJ2-1, with 13 bases that match TRBD2. CDR3 length: 19 residues. The germline V gene has CDR1 MDHEN and CDR2 SYDVKM. Germline trimming cut 2 bases from V and 0 bases from J; bases unmatched to any gene: 7. CDR3 in DNA: TGTGCCAGCAGTTTAATCGGCTGGACTAGCGGGAGCTCCTACAATGAGCAGTTCTTC. This gives the protein CASSLIGWTSGSSYNEQFF.

This clonotype was counted many times. V and J are TRBV28 and TRBJ2-3; a weak D match, TRBD1 (6 bases). The germline V gene encodes CDR1 MDHEN and CDR2 SYDVKM. The CDR3 has 16 residues. Trimming left V 4 bases short and J 6 bases short, with 20 bases between. The CDR3 spells CASSSGRRGIIDTQYF. CDR3 in DNA: TGTGCCAGCAGTTCCGGTCGAAGGGGGATCATCGATACGCAGTATTTT.

This clonotype was seen a few times. The chain carries TRBV7-9 and TRBJ1-1, with a weak D call TRBD1 (6 bases). The length of the CDR3 is 16 residues. Germline V gives CDR1 SEHNR, CDR2 FQNEAQ (reference sequence). Trimming removed 3 bases at V and 5 bases at J, with 19 bases between. This CDR3 reads CASSFTPGGGGTEAFF. CDR3 nucleotides: TGTGCCAGCAGCTTCACACCCGGGGGCGGAGGAACTGAAGCTTTCTTT.

In this sample, this clonotype turned up many times. J is TRBJ2-1 and V is TRBV11-2, with TRBD2 matching 10 bases. The CDR3 runs to 15 residues. The V segment lost 5 bases and the J segment 5 bases; nucleotides outside the gene matches: 6. Germline assignment: CDR1 SGHAT and CDR2 FQNNGV. The DNA of the CDR3 is TGTGCCAGCAGCGCACTAGCGGGGTCAAACAATGAGCAGTTCTTC. Translation: CASSALAGSNNEQFF.

The sample holds many counts of this clonotype. The chain combines TRBV6-1 with TRBJ2-6; no reliable D call. CDR3 length equals 16 residues. Germline V gene lookup returns CDR1 MNHNS and CDR2 SASEGT. V gave up 1 base and J gave up 0 bases, with 7 bases separating them. CDR3: CASSEVFVSGANVLTF. DNA for the CDR3: TGTGCCAGCAGTGAAGTTTTTGTCTCTGGGGCCAACGTCCTGACTTTC.

Concerning this clonotype: Because the CDR3 is missing its conserved closing phenylalanine or tryptophan, this is likely a read error. The chain couples TRBV9 to TRBJ1-4, with no clear D. The CDR3 runs to 15 residues. Germline CDR1 reads SGDLS; CDR2 reads YYNGEE. Trimming cost V 5 bases and J 0 bases, with 11 bases left between them. This CDR3 reads CASSHTGTTNEKLFL. CDR3 nucleotides: TGTGCCAGCAGTCATACCGGAACAACTAATGAAAAACTGTTTCTT.

There are many counts of this clonotype. The rearrangement joins TRBV5-1 to TRBJ1-1, with unresolved D. There are 13 residues in the CDR3. CDR1 SGHRS and CDR2 YFSETQ come from the germline V gene. Trimming stripped 2 bases from V and 5 bases from J, with 10 bases between. The CDR3 DNA is TGCGCCAGCAGCTTTTGGTTAACGACTGAAGCTTTCTTT. Encoded protein: CASSFWLTTEAFF.

The chain couples TRBV30 to TRBJ1-2; D gene ambiguous. Trimming shortened V by 2 bases and J by 8 bases, and 12 bases separated the two germline ends. There are 12 residues in the CDR3. The germline CDR1 and CDR2 sequences are GTSNPN and SVGIG (reference sequence). In DNA, the CDR3 is TGTGCCTGGAGTACGTTACTGAGGGGCTACACCTTC. This gives the protein CAWSTLLRGYTF.

At least ten counts were recorded for this clonotype. The chain couples TRBV7-9 to TRBJ2-7, with D uncertain. Germline assignment: CDR1 SEHNR and CDR2 FQNEAQ (reference sequence). V lost 0 bases and J 6 bases, leaving 9 bases between the germline ends. The CDR3 is 13 amino acids. This chain's CDR3 is CASSLAGLFEQYF. CDR3 nucleotides: TGTGCCAGCAGCTTAGCTGGGTTGTTCGAGCAGTACTTC.

This clonotype occurred many times. The CDR3 spells CASTSRGWFEKLFF. The CDR3 DNA is TGTGCCAGCACCTCCAGGGGTTGGTTTGAAAAACTGTTTTTT. The chain recombines TRBV12-3 or TRBV12-4 with TRBJ1-4, with D possibly TRBD1 on 6 matching bases. Trimming took off 7 bases at V and 7 bases at J, with 16 bases between the two ends. The CDR3 covers 14 residues.